The 32 T cell receptor beta chains listed next were all sequenced from one sample in a study of metastatic and nonmetastatic thyroid tumors. TCRdb used MiXCR to call clones anew from the PCR reads. Found here are approximately 22,000 clones, 10% to 15% of them singletons; the top ten hold over 11%. Each patient went into thyroid surgery without having received any treatment. The specimen sequenced was blood. The receptor source for this set is a female donor with papillary thyroid cancer or a benign thyroid nodule (not recorded which). Some clones in this sample may be carry-over from other donors' samples.

There are many counts of this clone. This chain uses TRBV11-2 with TRBJ2-7, with D possibly being TRBD1 (5 bases). CDR3 size: 15 residues. V was pared by 4 bases and J by 1 base, with 14 bases between. Germline CDR1 SGHAT, CDR2 FQNNGV. The CDR3 region has the DNA TGTGCCAGCAGCTACCTCCCCGACAGATCCTACGAGCAGTACTTC. This gives the protein CASSYLPDRSYEQYF.

This clone was observed many times. The chain joins TRBV11-2 to TRBJ1-1; D may be TRBD1 (6 bases). Germline V gene lookup returns CDR1 SGHAT and CDR2 FQNNGV. The CDR3 sequence is 14 residues long. Trimming cost V 4 bases and J 1 base, with 10 bases left between them. The CDR3 DNA reads TGTGCCAGCAGCTACGACAGGCAGAACACTGAAGCTTTCTTT. Its protein is CASSYDRQNTEAFF.

At least ten counts were recorded for this clone. The chain links TRBV2 to TRBJ1-1; TRBD1 is a possible D gene (5 bases). The CDR3 totals 15 residues. Per germline, CDR1 SNHLY and CDR2 FYNNEI. V lost 5 bases and J lost 1, with 14 bases in between. The CDR3 nucleotides are TGTGCCAGCAGTAGCGGGTTGGGGCGGAACACTGAAGCTTTCTTT. Its protein is CASSSGLGRNTEAFF.

There are many counts of this clone. The CDR3 here is CSVKNRDNQPQHF. The CDR3 DNA reads as TGCAGCGTTAAGAACAGGGACAATCAGCCCCAGCATTTT. This rearrangement joins TRBV29-1 to TRBJ1-5; tentative D call: TRBD1 (6 bases). Trimming cost V 5 bases and J 3 bases, with 11 bases left between them. This CDR3 comprises 13 residues. CDR1 is SQVTM and CDR2 is ANQGSEA in the germline V gene.

This clone was found a few times. The chain uses TRBV28 and TRBJ1-5; TRBD1 might be the D (5 bases). V shed 8 bases and J shed 8 bases, with 13 bases lying between them. The CDR3 has 12 residues. In germline, CDR1 is MDHEN, CDR2 SYDVKM. This CDR3 is CASHGAGKPQHF. The CDR3 bases are TGTGCCAGCCATGGGGCGGGGAAGCCCCAGCATTTT.

This clone has ten or more counts. The genes are TRBV6-1 and TRBJ2-3; unclear D gene. The CDR3 runs 15 residues. Trimming removed 1 base from V and 2 bases from J, with 10 bases in between. Looked up from germline, CDR1 is MNHNS and CDR2 is SASEGT. In DNA, the CDR3 is TGTGCCAGCAGTGAAGATCTGGATTCCACAGATACGCAGTATTTT. Translation gives CASSEDLDSTDTQYF.

This chain connects TRBV5-8 to TRBJ1-2; D is unresolved. The CDR3 consists of 15 residues. Trimming stripped 0 bases from V and 0 bases from J, with 9 bases between. Germline-derived CDR1 and CDR2 are SGHTS and YDEGEE. The CDR3 is CASSLVGSPNYGYTF. CDR3 coding DNA: TGTGCCAGCAGCTTGGTGGGCAGCCCTAACTATGGCTACACCTTC. Complete variable domain (other parts from reference TRBV5-8 and TRBJ1-2): EAGVTQSPTHLIKTRGQQATLRCSPISGHTSVYWYQQALGLGLQFLLWYDEGEERNRGNFPPRFSGRQFPNYSSELNVNALELEDSALYLCASSLVGSPNYGYTFGSGTRLTVV.

Only a few counts were recorded for this clone. This chain connects TRBV5-4 to TRBJ2-1; D is ambiguous. The germline CDR1 and CDR2 sequences are SGHNT and YYREEE (reference sequence). The CDR3 is 15 amino acids. With 4 bases removed from V and 4 bases from J, the gap between germline ends came to 15 bases. The CDR3 nucleotides read TGTGCCAGCAGCAGATGGATACAGCTATACAATGAGCAGTTCTTC. This gives the protein CASSRWIQLYNEQFF.

This clone was detected only a few times. This sequence joins TRBV5-1 and TRBJ2-3; 8 nucleotides align to TRBD2. The ends lost 4 bases at V and 6 bases at J; junction bases unmatched: 16. The CDR3 has 17 residues. Germline loops: CDR1 SGHRS, CDR2 YFSETQ. CDR3 amino acids: CASSRGGSGTPGDTQYF. CDR3 nucleotide sequence: TGCGCCAGCAGCCGAGGGGGTAGCGGGACCCCGGGTGATACGCAGTATTTT. Full variable domain (remainder filled in from reference TRBV5-1 and TRBJ2-3): KAGVTQTPRYLIKTRGQQVTLSCSPISGHRSVSWYQQTPGQGLQFLFEYFSETQRNKGNFPGRFSGRQFSNSRSEMNVSTLELGDSALYLCASSRGGSGTPGDTQYFGPGTRLTVL.

There are a few counts of this clone. This may stem from a read error, because a much larger clone lies one nucleotide away. This chain links TRBV19 with TRBJ1-3; no firm D call. CDR1 is LNHDA, CDR2 SQIVND, per germline (reference sequence). The CDR3 has 14 residues. This chain's CDR3 is CASKKTFSGNAIYF. CDR3 sequence (DNA): TGTGCCAGTAAGAAGACGTTCTCTGGAAACGCCATATATTTT.

At least ten counts were recorded for this clone. CDR3 amino acids: CSATGTGPLEQYF. The DNA of the CDR3 is TGCAGTGCGACCGGGACAGGGCCCCTCGAGCAGTACTTC. The rearrangement uses TRBV20-1 and TRBJ2-7, with 9 bases aligning to TRBD1. CDR1 is DFQATT and CDR2 is SNEGSKA in the germline V gene (reference sequence). The CDR3 loop spans 13 amino acids. V shed 6 bases, J shed 6 bases, and the junction held 9 bases outside the gene matches.

Of note for this clone: A single base separates this from a much larger clone, so it may be a read error. V usage is TRBV2 and J usage is TRBJ2-3, with D perhaps TRBD1 (5 bases). The CDR3 consists of 15 residues. CDR1 is SNHLY and CDR2 is FYNNEI in the germline V gene. The CDR3 DNA sequence: TGTGTCGGCAGTGAAGGGGTGATCGGCACAGATACGCAGTATTTT. It specifies CVGSEGVIGTDTQYF.

This clone has at least ten counts. The genes are TRBV28 and TRBJ1-5; possibly TRBD1 for D (6 bases). Trimming stripped 5 bases from V and 6 bases from J, with 17 bases between. This CDR3 region has 15 residues. Germline-derived CDR1 and CDR2 are MDHEN and SYDVKM. CDR3 in DNA: TGTGCCAGCAGTATGGGACCTGGCAGGGGTCAGCCCCAGCATTTT. Residues: CASSMGPGRGQPQHF.

This clone was seen many times. The chain joins TRBV28 to TRBJ1-2, with D unresolved. Germline CDR1 MDHEN, CDR2 SYDVKM. CDR3 length: 11 amino acids. The V end was cut by 2 bases, the J end by 7 bases, with 5 bases between. The CDR3 protein is CASSLGFGYTF. CDR3 nucleotides: TGTGCCAGCAGTTTAGGTTTTGGCTACACCTTC.

This chain uses TRBV28 with TRBJ1-5, with D tentatively TRBD1 (5 bases). V dropped 3 bases and J dropped 7 bases, with 7 bases sitting between them. CDR1 is MDHEN, CDR2 SYDVKM, per germline. CDR3 length equals 12 residues. The chain's CDR3 is CASSFRDQPQHF. For the CDR3, the DNA is TGTGCCAGCAGTTTTCGGGACCAGCCCCAGCATTTT.

Ten or more counts support this clone. This could be a read error, since a much larger clone is one nucleotide away. The CDR3 does not end in the conserved phenylalanine or tryptophan, so this is likely a read error. The chain carries TRBV5-4 and TRBJ2-7; 13 bases are shared with TRBD2. Trimming removed 0 bases from V and 3 bases from J; junction bases left unmatched: 6. The CDR3 is 17 residues long. The germline gives CDR1 SGHNT, CDR2 YYREEE (reference sequence). This CDR3 reads CASSLVGLAGLFYEQYL. As DNA, the CDR3 is TGTGCCAGCAGCTTGGTGGGACTAGCGGGACTTTTCTACGAGCAGTACCTC.

This clone was picked up many times. This chain connects TRBV27 to TRBJ1-2, with D possibly being TRBD1 (5 bases). Between the trimmed V and J ends, which lost 6 bases and 2 bases, there was a span of 19 bases. The CDR3 is made up of 16 amino acids. Germline-derived CDR1 and CDR2 are MNHEY and SMNVEV (reference sequence). Here the CDR3 DNA reads TGTGCCAGCAGCGGAGTAGGACACGAAAGAAACTATGGCTACACCTTC. The encoded protein is CASSGVGHERNYGYTF.

This clone was seen ten or more times. The V gene is TRBV18, the J gene TRBJ1-5; 8 nucleotides align to TRBD1. CDR1 and CDR2 from the germline V gene are KGHSH and LQKENI. Unmatched junction bases numbered 6, after V lost 6 bases and J lost 2 bases. The CDR3 covers 15 residues. In nucleotides, the CDR3 is TGTGCCAGCTCTACGGTGACAGGGGGCAATCAGCCCCAGCATTTT. Translated: CASSTVTGGNQPQHF.

This clone appeared many times. A clone one base away is much larger, so this may be a read error. This specimen includes other DNA sequences encoding the same CDR3. The chain couples TRBV3-1 to TRBJ1-1; D not certain. The CDR3 length is 13 residues. Germline V gene sequence: CDR1 LGHDT, CDR2 YNNKEL (reference sequence). The CDR3 nucleotides read TGTGCCAGTAGCCAAGTAACGAACACTGAAGCTTTCTTT. Translating it yields CASSQVTNTEAFF.

This clone was seen ten or more times. The chain employs TRBV5-1 and TRBJ1-4, with a tentative D call TRBD1 (6 bases). Per germline, CDR1 SGHRS and CDR2 YFSETQ. This CDR3 spans 12 amino acids. Trimming took off 5 bases at V and 7 bases at J, with 9 bases between the two ends. The CDR3 spells CASRQGGEKLFF. The CDR3 region has the DNA TGCGCCAGCAGACAGGGAGGTGAAAAACTGTTTTTT.

This clone has at least ten counts. The chain is built from TRBV20-1 and TRBJ2-5; 7 positions agree with TRBD1. J was trimmed by 7 bases and V by 5 bases; bases with no gene match: 7. The CDR3 loop spans 12 amino acids. Germline V gives CDR1 DFQATT, CDR2 SNEGSKA (reference sequence). The CDR3 region has the DNA TGCAGTGCTCCCGACAGGGTAGGGACCCAGTACTTC. Amino acid sequence: CSAPDRVGTQYF.

This clone was seen a handful of times. V gene TRBV6-7 combines with J gene TRBJ1-3; D remains ambiguous. TRBV6-7 is recorded as an ORF, its role being uncertain. Trimming shortened V by 4 bases and J by 7 bases, and 5 bases separated the two germline ends. CDR3 length equals 11 residues. The CDR3 DNA sequence: TGTGCCAGCAGTTGGCTCAACACCATATATTTT. This translates into CASSWLNTIYF.

This clone ranks as medium-sized (0.01 to 0.1%). This sequence joins TRBV6-1 and TRBJ1-5, with D unresolved. The CDR3 extends over 16 amino acids. V dropped 0 bases and J dropped 5 bases, with 14 bases sitting between them. Germline values: CDR1 MNHNS, CDR2 SASEGT. CDR3: CASSEALLRTYQPQHF. DNA for the CDR3: TGTGCCAGCAGTGAAGCGCTCCTGCGCACTTATCAGCCCCAGCATTTT.

A few counts support this clone. This rearrangement joins TRBV27 to TRBJ1-4; D is uncertain. This CDR3 has 14 amino acids. CDR1 is MNHEY, CDR2 SMNVEV, per germline (reference sequence). Trimming removed 6 bases at V and 4 bases at J, with 12 bases between. The CDR3 nucleotides are TGTGCCAGCAGGAGGGCCGGAAGTAATGAAAAACTGTTTTTT. Encoded protein: CASRRAGSNEKLFF.

The chain carries TRBV7-2 and TRBJ1-2; no firm D call. Germline values: CDR1 SGHTA, CDR2 FQGNSA. V was trimmed by 4 bases and J by 6 bases, leaving 12 bases between them. The CDR3 loop spans 13 amino acids. CDR3 coding DNA: TGTGCCAGCAGCTCCTCCAGAACGGATGGCTACACCTTC. Protein: CASSSSRTDGYTF.

This clone was recorded only once. A much larger clone is a single base away; this may be a read error. This chain links TRBV5-1 with TRBJ2-1, with D possibly TRBD2 on 5 matching bases. CDR3 length: 15 residues. V lost 0 bases, J lost 5 bases, and 12 bases lay in between. Germline CDR1 reads SGHRS; CDR2 reads YFSETQ. In DNA, the CDR3 is TGCGCCAGCAGCTTGGCCGTAAGCGGCCACAATGAGCAGTTCTTC. It encodes CASSLAVSGHNEQFF.

In its sample, this clone was seen many times. V and J are TRBV6-1 and TRBJ1-5; D might be TRBD1 (5 bases). The CDR3 runs 13 residues. V was trimmed by 1 base and J by 5 bases, leaving 6 bases between them. Germline V gene sequence: CDR1 MNHNS, CDR2 SASEGT. In DNA, the CDR3 is TGTGCCAGCAGTGAAGGGGGGTATCAGCCCCAGCATTTT. Its translation: CASSEGGYQPQHF.

This clone was picked up many times. The chain couples TRBV7-9 to TRBJ2-7; D is unclear. Trimming shortened V by 1 base and J by 0 bases, and 10 bases separated the two germline ends. Germline-derived CDR1 and CDR2 are SEHNR and FQNEAQ (reference sequence). This CDR3 is built from 15 residues. CDR3 in amino acids: CASSLEAPSSYEQYF. The CDR3 DNA reads TGTGCCAGCAGCTTAGAAGCCCCTTCCTCCTACGAGCAGTACTTC. The entire variable domain, with the rest obtained from reference TRBV7-9 and TRBJ2-7, is as follows: DTGVSQNPRHKITKRGQNVTFRCDPISEHNRLYWYRQTLGQGPEFLTYFQNEAQLEKSRLLSDRFSAERPKGSFSTLEIQRTEQGDSAMYLCASSLEAPSSYEQYFGPGTRLTVT.

The J gene is TRBJ1-5, the V gene TRBV20-1; D unclear. The germline V gene encodes CDR1 DFQATT and CDR2 SNEGSKA (reference sequence). The ends were cut back, 6 bases at V and 0 bases at J, with 15 bases in the middle. This CDR3 spans 15 amino acids. CDR3 in DNA: TGCAGTGCCATCCCCGGCGGAAATAGCAATCAGCCCCAGCATTTT. Amino acids: CSAIPGGNSNQPQHF.

The chain links TRBV12-3 or TRBV12-4 to TRBJ2-1; 7 nucleotides agree with TRBD2. The CDR3 loop spans 14 amino acids. The V segment lost 5 bases and the J segment 9 bases; nucleotides outside the gene matches: 10. The CDR3 reads CASSPQERLAEQFF. DNA for the CDR3: TGTGCCAGCAGTCCCCAGGAACGACTAGCTGAGCAGTTCTTC.

This clone turned up a few times. The V gene is TRBV28, the J gene TRBJ1-2, with 7 bases lining up with TRBD1. The CDR3 consists of 13 residues. Unmatched junction bases numbered 5, after V lost 3 bases and J lost 7 bases. The germline V gene has CDR1 MDHEN and CDR2 SYDVKM. CDR3: CASSFSTGVGYTF. In nucleotides, the CDR3 is TGTGCCAGCAGTTTTTCCACAGGGGTTGGCTACACCTTC.

In this sample, this clone turned up many times. The rearrangement links TRBV27 to TRBJ2-1; D is perhaps TRBD1 (7 bases). Germline V gene sequence: CDR1 MNHEY, CDR2 SMNVEV (reference sequence). This CDR3 region has 13 residues. With 2 bases removed from V and 9 bases from J, the gap between germline ends came to 11 bases. DNA for the CDR3: TGTGCCAGCAGTTTAGGAGGGGGCGGTGAGCAGTTCTTC. Translation gives CASSLGGGGEQFF.